The entry below describes one T cell receptor beta chain. Its cognate antigen is unknown. The sample belongs to a study of tumor-infiltrating lymphocytes in localized non-small cell lung cancer. Whole-study results and caveats: TCR sequencing covered a subset of patients with enough tissue. IM1 and IM2 tumors showed no difference in T-cell fraction.

TCRdb's copy holds only in-frame clones and misses some; the assay was immunoSEQ multiplex PCR. The sample lists over 10,000 clones; around 71% were seen once. The CDR3 has 14 amino acids. The germline CDR1 and CDR2 sequences are SNHLY and FYNNEI. With 6 bases removed from V and 7 bases from J, the gap between germline ends came to 16 bases. Sequenced sample: uninvolved lung tissue not adjacent to the tumor. This rearrangement joins TRBV2 to TRBJ2-1; a weak D match, TRBD1 (5 bases). This sequence originates from a human donor with non-small cell lung cancer. The CDR3 here is CASSGPKQGNEQFF. Written as DNA, the CDR3 is TGTGCCAGCAGCGGACCAAAGCAGGGTAATGAGCAGTTCTTC.